The clone carrying this T cell receptor beta chain was seen at least ten times. As yet, its antigen is unknown. This entry is derived from a study of T cells in Graves' hyperthyroidism and ophthalmopathy. At the level of the study: Blood from the periphery was taken at initial diagnosis, before any treatment.

The source of the PBMCs was 9.5 to 10 ml of fresh peripheral blood. Regarding the study as a whole: Ophthalmopathy was identified by the model a median around 5.9 months ahead of onset.

Per germline, CDR1 KGHSH and CDR2 LQKENI. The CDR3 runs to 15 residues. V lost 3 bases to trimming and J lost 4 bases; unmatched junction nucleotides: 2. RNA transcripts were the template for amplifying TCR beta CDR3 regions. RT-PCR in the first round (using the HTBI primer set) targeted the TCR CDR3. TCRdb independently ran MiXCR on the multiplex PCR reads; one entry per CDR3 protein. The sample lists approximately 220,000 distinct CDR3 sequences, 18% occurring once. The specimen sequenced was blood. V usage is TRBV18 and J usage is TRBJ1-6, with TRBD1 matching 8 bases. The TCR sequence derives from a man in his forties with Graves' hyperthyroidism. The CDR3 DNA reads as TGTGCCAGCTCACCGGGACAGGCGTATAATTCACCCCTCCACTTT. Translated, it gives CASSPGQAYNSPLHF.